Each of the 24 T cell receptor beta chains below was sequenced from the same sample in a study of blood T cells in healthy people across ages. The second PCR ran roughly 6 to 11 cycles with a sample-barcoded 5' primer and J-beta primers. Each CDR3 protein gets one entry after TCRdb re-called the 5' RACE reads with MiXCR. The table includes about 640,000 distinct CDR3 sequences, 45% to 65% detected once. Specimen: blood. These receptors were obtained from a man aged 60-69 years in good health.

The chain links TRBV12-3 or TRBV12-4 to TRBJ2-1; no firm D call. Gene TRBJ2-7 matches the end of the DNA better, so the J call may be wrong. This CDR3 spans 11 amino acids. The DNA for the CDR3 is TGTGCCAGCAGTATAGTAAATGAGCAGTACTTC. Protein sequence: CASSIVNEQYF.

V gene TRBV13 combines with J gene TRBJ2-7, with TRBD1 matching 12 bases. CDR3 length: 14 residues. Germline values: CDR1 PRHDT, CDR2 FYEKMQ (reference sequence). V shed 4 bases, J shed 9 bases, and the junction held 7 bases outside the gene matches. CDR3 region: CASSSRDRGPRQYF. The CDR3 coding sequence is TGTGCCAGCAGCTCCCGGGACAGGGGGCCCCGGCAGTACTTC.

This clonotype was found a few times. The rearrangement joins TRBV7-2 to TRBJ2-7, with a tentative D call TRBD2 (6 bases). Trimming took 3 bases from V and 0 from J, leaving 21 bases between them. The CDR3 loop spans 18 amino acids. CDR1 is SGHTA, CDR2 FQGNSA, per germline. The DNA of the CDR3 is TGTGCCAGCAGCTTCAAAACCGGGACTGAAACAAGCTCCTACGAGCAGTACTTC. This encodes CASSFKTGTETSSYEQYF.

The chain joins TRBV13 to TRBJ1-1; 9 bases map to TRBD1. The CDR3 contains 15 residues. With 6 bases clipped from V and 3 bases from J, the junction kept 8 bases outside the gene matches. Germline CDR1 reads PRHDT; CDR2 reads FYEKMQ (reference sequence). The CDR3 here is CASSLPGQGDTEAFF. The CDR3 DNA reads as TGTGCCAGCAGTTTACCGGGACAGGGAGACACTGAAGCTTTCTTT.

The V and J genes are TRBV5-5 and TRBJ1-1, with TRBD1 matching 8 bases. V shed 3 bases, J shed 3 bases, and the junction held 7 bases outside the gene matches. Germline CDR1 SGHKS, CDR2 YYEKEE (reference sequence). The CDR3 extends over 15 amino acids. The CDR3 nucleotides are TGTGCCAGCAGCTGGCAGGGGGCCTCCGACACTGAAGCTTTCTTT. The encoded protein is CASSWQGASDTEAFF.

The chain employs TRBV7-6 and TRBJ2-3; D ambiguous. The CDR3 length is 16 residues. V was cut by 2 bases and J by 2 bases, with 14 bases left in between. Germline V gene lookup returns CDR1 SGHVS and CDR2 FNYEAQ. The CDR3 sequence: CASSLHPGPPTDTQYF. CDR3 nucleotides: TGTGCCAGCAGCTTACACCCCGGACCACCCACAGATACGCAGTATTTT.

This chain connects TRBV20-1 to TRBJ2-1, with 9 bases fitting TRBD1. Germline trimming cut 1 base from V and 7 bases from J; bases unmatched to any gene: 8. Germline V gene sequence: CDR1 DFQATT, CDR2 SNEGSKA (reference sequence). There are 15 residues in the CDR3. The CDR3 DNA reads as TGCAGTGCTAGAGGCCAACAGGGGGCGCGGAATGAGCAGTTCTTC. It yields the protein CSARGQQGARNEQFF.

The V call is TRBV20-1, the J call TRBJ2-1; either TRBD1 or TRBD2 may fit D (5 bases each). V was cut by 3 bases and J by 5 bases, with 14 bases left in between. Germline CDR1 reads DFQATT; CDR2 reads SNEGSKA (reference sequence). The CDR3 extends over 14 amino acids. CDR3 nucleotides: TGCAGTGCTAGTTATGGGGGACGGGACAATGAGCAGTTCTTC. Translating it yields CSASYGGRDNEQFF.

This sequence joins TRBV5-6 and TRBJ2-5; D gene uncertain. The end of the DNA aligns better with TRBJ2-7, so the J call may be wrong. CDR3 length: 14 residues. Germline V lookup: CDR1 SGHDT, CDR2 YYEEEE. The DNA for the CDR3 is TGTGCCAGCAGCTTGGAGAATTTGTCCTACGAGCAGTACTTC. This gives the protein CASSLENLSYEQYF.

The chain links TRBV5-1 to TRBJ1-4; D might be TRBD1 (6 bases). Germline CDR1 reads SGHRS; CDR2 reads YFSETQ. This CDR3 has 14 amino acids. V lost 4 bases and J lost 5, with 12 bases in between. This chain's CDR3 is CASSPGHPNEKLFF. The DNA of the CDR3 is TGCGCCAGCAGCCCGGGACATCCCAATGAAAAACTGTTTTTT.

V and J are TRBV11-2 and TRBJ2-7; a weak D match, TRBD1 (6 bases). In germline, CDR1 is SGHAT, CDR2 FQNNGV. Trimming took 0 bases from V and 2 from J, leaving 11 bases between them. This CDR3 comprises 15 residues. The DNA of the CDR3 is TGTGCCAGCAGCTTAGATCGGGACACAACCTACGAGCAGTACTTC. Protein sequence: CASSLDRDTTYEQYF.

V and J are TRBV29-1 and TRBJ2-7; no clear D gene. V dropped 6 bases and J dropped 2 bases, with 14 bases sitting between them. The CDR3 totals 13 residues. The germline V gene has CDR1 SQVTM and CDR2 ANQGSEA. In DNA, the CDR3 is TGCAGCGTGACACCCAGCGCTGCCTACGAGCAGTACTTC. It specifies CSVTPSAAYEQYF.

CDR3 DNA: TGTGCCAGCAGTTTAAGCCCCCCGCCGGGGGGTTTGGGCTATGGCTACACCTTC. The encoded protein is CASSLSPPPGGLGYGYTF. The genes are TRBV27 and TRBJ1-2, with D possibly TRBD1 on 5 matching bases. Looked up from germline, CDR1 is MNHEY and CDR2 is SMNVEV (reference sequence). This CDR3 has 18 residues. V gave up 2 bases and J gave up 4 bases, with 23 bases separating them.

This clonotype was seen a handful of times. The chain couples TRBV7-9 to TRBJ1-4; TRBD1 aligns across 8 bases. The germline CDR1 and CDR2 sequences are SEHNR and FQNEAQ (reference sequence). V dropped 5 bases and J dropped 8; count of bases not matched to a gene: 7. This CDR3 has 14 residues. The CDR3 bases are TGTGCCAGCAGCCCACAGGGGGGAGGCGAAAAACTGTTTTTT. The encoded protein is CASSPQGGGEKLFF.

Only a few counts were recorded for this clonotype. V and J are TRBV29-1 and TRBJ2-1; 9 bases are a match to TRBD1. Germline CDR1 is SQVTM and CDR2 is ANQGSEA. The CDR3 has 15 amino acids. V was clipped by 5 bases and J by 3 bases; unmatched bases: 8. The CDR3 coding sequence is TGCAGCGTTTTCATTCGGGACAGGGTCTACAATGAGCAGTTCTTC. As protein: CSVFIRDRVYNEQFF.

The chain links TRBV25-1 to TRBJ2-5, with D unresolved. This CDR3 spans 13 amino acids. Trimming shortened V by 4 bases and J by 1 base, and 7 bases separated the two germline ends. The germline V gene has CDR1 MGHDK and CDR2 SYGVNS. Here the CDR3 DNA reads TGTGCCAGCAGTGTGCCGGCCCAAGAGACCCAGTACTTC. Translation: CASSVPAQETQYF.

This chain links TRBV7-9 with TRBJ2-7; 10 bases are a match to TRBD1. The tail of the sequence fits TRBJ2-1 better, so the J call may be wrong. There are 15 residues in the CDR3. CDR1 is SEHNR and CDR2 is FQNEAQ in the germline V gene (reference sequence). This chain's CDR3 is CASSPDRGPGDEQFF. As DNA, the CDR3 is TGTGCCAGCAGCCCCGACAGGGGGCCCGGGGATGAGCAGTTCTTC.

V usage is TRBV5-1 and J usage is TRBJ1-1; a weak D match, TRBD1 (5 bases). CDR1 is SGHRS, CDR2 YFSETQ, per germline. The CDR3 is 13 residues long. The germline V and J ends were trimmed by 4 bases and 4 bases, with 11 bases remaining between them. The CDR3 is CASSPGSSTEAFF. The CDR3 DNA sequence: TGCGCCAGCAGCCCAGGGAGTTCCACTGAAGCTTTCTTT.

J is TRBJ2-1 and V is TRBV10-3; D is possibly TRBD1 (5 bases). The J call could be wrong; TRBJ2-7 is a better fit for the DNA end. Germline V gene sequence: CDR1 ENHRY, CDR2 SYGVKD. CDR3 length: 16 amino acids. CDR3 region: CAISAGQLSSYNEQYF. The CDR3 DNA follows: TGTGCCATCAGTGCCGGACAATTAAGCTCCTACAATGAGCAGTACTTC.

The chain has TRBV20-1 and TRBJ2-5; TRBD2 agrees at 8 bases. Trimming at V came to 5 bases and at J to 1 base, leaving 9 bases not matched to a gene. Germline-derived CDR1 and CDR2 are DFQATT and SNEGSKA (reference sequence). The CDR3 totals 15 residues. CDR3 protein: CSAVRGLAGQETQYF. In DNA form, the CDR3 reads TGCAGTGCTGTGAGGGGTCTAGCGGGCCAAGAGACCCAGTACTTC.

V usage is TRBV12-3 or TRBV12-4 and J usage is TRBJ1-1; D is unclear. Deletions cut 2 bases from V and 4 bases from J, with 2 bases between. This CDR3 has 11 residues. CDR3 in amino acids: CASSLSTEAFF. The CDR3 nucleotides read TGTGCCAGCAGTTTATCCACTGAAGCTTTCTTT.

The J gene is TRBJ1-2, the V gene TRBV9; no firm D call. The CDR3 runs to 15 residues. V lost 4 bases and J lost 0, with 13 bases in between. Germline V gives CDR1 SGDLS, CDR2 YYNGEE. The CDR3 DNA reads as TGTGCCAGCAGCCACGACGCGTTCCCTAACTATGGCTACACCTTC. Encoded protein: CASSHDAFPNYGYTF.

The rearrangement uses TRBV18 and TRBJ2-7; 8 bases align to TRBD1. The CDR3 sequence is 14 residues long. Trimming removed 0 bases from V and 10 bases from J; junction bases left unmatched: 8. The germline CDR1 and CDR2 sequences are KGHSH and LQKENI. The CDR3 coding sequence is TGTGCCAGCTCACCACCACAGGGGCAGGGGGCCCAGTACTTC. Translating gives CASSPPQGQGAQYF.

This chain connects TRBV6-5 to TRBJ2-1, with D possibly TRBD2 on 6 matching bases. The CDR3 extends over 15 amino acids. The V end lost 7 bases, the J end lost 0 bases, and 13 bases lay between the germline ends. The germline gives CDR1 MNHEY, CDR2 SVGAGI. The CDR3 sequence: CASNGAGSSYNEQFF. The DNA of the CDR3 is TGTGCCAGCAATGGCGCCGGGAGCTCCTACAATGAGCAGTTCTTC.